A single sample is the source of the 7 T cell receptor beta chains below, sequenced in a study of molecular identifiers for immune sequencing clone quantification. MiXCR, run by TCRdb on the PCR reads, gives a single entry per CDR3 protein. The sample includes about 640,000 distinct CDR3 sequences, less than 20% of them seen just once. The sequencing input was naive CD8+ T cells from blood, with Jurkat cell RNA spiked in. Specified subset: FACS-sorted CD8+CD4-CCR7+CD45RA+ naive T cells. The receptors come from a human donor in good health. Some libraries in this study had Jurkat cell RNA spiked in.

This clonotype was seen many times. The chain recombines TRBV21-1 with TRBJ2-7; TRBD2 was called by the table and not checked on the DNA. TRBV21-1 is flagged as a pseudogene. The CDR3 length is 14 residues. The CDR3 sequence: CASSKQKRTSHKNF. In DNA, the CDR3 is TGTGCCAGCAGCAAGCAAAAGCGGACTAGCCATAAAAACTTC.

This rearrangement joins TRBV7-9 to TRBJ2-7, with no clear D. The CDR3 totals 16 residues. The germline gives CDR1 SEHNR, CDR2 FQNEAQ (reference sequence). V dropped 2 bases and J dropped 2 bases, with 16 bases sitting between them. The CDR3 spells CASSLLLIGPTYEQYF. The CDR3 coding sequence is TGTGCCAGCAGCTTACTCCTAATCGGCCCAACCTACGAGCAGTACTTC. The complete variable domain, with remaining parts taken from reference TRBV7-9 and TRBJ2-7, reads DTGVSQNPRHKITKRGQNVTFRCDPISEHNRLYWYRQTLGQGPEFLTYFQNEAQLEKSRLLSDRFSAERPKGSFSTLEIQRTEQGDSAMYLCASSLLLIGPTYEQYFGPGTRLTVT.

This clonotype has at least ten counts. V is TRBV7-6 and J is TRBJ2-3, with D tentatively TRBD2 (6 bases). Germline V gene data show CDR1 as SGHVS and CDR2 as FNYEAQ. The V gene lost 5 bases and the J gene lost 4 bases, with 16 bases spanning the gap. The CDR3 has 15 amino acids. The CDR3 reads CASSASPREADTQYF. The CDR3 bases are TGTGCCAGCAGCGCCTCCCCCAGGGAGGCAGATACGCAGTATTTT.

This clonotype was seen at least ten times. Here the CDR3 DNA reads TGTGCCACCAGTGATCTGCTTAAGGAGACGCAGTATTTT. It encodes CATSDLLKETQYF. V gene TRBV24-1 combines with J gene TRBJ2-3; D call uncertain. This CDR3 is 13 amino acids long. Germline V lookup: CDR1 KGHDR, CDR2 SFDVKD. Trimming left V 3 bases short and J 9 bases short, with 12 bases between.

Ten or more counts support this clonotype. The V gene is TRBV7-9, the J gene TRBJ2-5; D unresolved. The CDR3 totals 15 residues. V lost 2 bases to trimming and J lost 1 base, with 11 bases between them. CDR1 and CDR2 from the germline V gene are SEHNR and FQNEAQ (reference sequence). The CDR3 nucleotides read TGTGCCAGCAGCTTATACGCGGCACTCCAAGAGACCCAGTACTTC. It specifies CASSLYAALQETQYF.

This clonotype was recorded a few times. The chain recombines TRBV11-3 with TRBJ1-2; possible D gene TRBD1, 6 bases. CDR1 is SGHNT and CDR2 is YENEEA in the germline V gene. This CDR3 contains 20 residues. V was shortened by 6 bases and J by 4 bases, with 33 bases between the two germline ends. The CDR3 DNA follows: TGTGCCAGCAGGGCAGGAGAACTACGCGCCCGACAGGAATACATCTATGGCTACACCTTC. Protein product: CASRAGELRARQEYIYGYTF.

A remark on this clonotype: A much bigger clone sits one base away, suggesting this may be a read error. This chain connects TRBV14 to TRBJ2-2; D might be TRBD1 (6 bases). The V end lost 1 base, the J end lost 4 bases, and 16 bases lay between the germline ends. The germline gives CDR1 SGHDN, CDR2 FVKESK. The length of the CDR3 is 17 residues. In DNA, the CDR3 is TGTGCCAGCAGCCAAGTACTTTGGACAGAGAGCACCGGGGAGCTGTTTTTT. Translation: CASSQVLWTESTGELFF. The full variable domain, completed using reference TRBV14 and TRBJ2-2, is EAGVTQFPSHSVIEKGQTVTLRCDPISGHDNLYWYRRVMGKEIKFLLHFVKESKQDESGMPNNRFLAERTGGTYSTLKVQPAELEDSGVYFCASSQVLWTESTGELFFGEGSRLTVL.